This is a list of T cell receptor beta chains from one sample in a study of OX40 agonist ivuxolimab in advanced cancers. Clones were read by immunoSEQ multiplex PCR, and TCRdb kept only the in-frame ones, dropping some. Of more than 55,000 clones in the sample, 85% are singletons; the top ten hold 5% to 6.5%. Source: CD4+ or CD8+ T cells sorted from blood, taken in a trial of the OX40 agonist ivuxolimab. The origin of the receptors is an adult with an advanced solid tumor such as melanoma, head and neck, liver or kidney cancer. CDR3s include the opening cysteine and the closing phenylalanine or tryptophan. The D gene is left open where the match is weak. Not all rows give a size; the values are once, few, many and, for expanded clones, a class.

CDR3 DNA: TGTGCCACCAGCAGAGATGCCGTAGCCAAAAACATTCAGTACTTC; CDR3 protein: CATSRDAVAKNIQYF; clone size: few; V gene: TRBV15; J gene: TRBJ2-4; D gene: NA
CDR3 DNA: TGTGCCAGCACTTGGACCGGGGAGCTGTTTTTT; CDR3 protein: CASTWTGELFF; clone size: few; V gene: TRBV6-6; J gene: TRBJ2-2; D gene: NA
CDR3 DNA: TGTGCCAGCAGTGAATTGTGGCCGGGGCTAGCCAAAAACATTCAGTACTTC; CDR3 protein: CASSELWPGLAKNIQYF; clone size: once; V gene: TRBV6-1; J gene: TRBJ2-4; D gene: NA
CDR3 DNA: TGTGCCAGCGGCAGGGGGCCTTTGTACCAAGAGACCCAGTACTTC; CDR3 protein: CASGRGPLYQETQYF; clone size: NA; V gene: TRBV2; J gene: TRBJ2-5; D gene: TRBD1
CDR3 DNA: TGTGGCACCGCAGCTTTTCCCCCTGGAGTTACGGCGAACTACGAGCAGTACTTC; CDR3 protein: CGTAAFPPGVTANYEQYF; clone size: NA; V gene: TRBV5-5; J gene: TRBJ2-7; D gene: NA
CDR3 DNA: TGTGCCAGCAGTTCGGGACTAGCGGGAGCCTACAATGAGCAGTTCTTC; CDR3 protein: CASSSGLAGAYNEQFF; clone size: few; V gene: TRBV6-5; J gene: TRBJ2-1; D gene: TRBD2
CDR3 DNA: TGTGCCAGCAGCTTACCCGCGGGTGGCTCCTACAATGAGCAGTTCTTC; CDR3 protein: CASSLPAGGSYNEQFF; clone size: NA; V gene: TRBV7-9; J gene: TRBJ2-1; D gene: NA
CDR3 DNA: TGTGCCATCAGTTGGGACTCACATGAGCAGTTCTTC; CDR3 protein: CAISWDSHEQFF; clone size: NA; V gene: TRBV10-3; J gene: TRBJ2-1; D gene: NA
CDR3 DNA: TGTGCCAGCAGCCACGACAGGGGCACTGAAGCTTTCTTT; CDR3 protein: CASSHDRGTEAFF; clone size: NA; V gene: TRBV4-2; J gene: TRBJ1-1; D gene: TRBD1
CDR3 DNA: TGTGCCAGCAGCTTGGCCGGGAACTCTGGAAACACCATATATTTT; CDR3 protein: CASSLAGNSGNTIYF; clone size: NA; V gene: TRBV5-5; J gene: TRBJ1-3; D gene: NA
CDR3 DNA: TGTGCCAGCAGCGAATCCACCGTACTGGGTGGCTACACCTTC; CDR3 protein: CASSESTVLGGYTF; clone size: few; V gene: TRBV11-1; J gene: TRBJ1-2; D gene: NA
CDR3 DNA: TGTGCCAGCACCTCATTAGCCGCGAACACTGAAGCTTTCTTT; CDR3 protein: CASTSLAANTEAFF; clone size: NA; V gene: TRBV4-2; J gene: TRBJ1-1; D gene: NA
CDR3 DNA: TGTGCCAGCTCGATAGCGGGGGGCAGCTACGAGCAGTACTTC; CDR3 protein: CASSIAGGSYEQYF; clone size: NA; V gene: TRBV9; J gene: TRBJ2-7; D gene: TRBD2
CDR3 DNA: TGTGCCAGCAGCAAAAGTATCTTGGGGAACACTGAAGCTTTCTTT; CDR3 protein: CASSKSILGNTEAFF; clone size: NA; V gene: TRBV4-2; J gene: TRBJ1-1; D gene: NA
CDR3 DNA: TGTGCCAGTACCCCATCGGGACAGGGGACCTACGAGCAGTACTTC; CDR3 protein: CASTPSGQGTYEQYF; clone size: NA; V gene: TRBV19; J gene: TRBJ2-7; D gene: TRBD1
CDR3 DNA: TGTGCCAGTAGTCTCCGGGACCCCGGCCAAAGGGGCTACACCTTC; CDR3 protein: CASSLRDPGQRGYTF; clone size: NA; V gene: TRBV19; J gene: TRBJ1-2; D gene: NA
CDR3 DNA: TGTGCCAGCAGGTCGGACAGGCGGGATGGCTACACCTTC; CDR3 protein: CASRSDRRDGYTF; clone size: NA; V gene: TRBV28; J gene: TRBJ1-2; D gene: TRBD1
CDR3 DNA: TGCAGCGTGCACCTTGGGCTTTCCTATGGCTACACCTTC; CDR3 protein: CSVHLGLSYGYTF; clone size: NA; V gene: TRBV29-1; J gene: TRBJ1-2; D gene: NA
CDR3 DNA: TGCAGCTATACGGACACAGATACGCAGTATTTT; CDR3 protein: CSYTDTDTQYF; clone size: NA; V gene: TRBV29-1; J gene: TRBJ2-3; D gene: NA
CDR3 DNA: TGTGCCAGCAGTCCCTTGGGGGATACGCAGTATTTT; CDR3 protein: CASSPLGDTQYF; clone size: NA; V gene: TRBV6-6; J gene: TRBJ2-3; D gene: NA
CDR3 DNA: TGTGCCAGCAGCCAAGTCCGTGACTATGGCTACACCTTC; CDR3 protein: CASSQVRDYGYTF; clone size: NA; V gene: TRBV14; J gene: TRBJ1-2; D gene: NA
CDR3 DNA: TGTGCCAGCAGTGAGGCGAAATTCTCCTACAATGAGCAGTTCTTC; CDR3 protein: CASSEAKFSYNEQFF; clone size: once; V gene: TRBV2; J gene: TRBJ2-1; D gene: NA
CDR3 DNA: TGTGCCAGCAGGCCGACAGGTCTAACCTACGAGCAGTACTTC; CDR3 protein: CASRPTGLTYEQYF; clone size: NA; V gene: TRBV2; J gene: TRBJ2-7; D gene: NA
CDR3 DNA: TGCGCCAGCAGCTTGGGTTGGGGGCGCTCCTACAATGAGCAGTTCTTC; CDR3 protein: CASSLGWGRSYNEQFF; clone size: NA; V gene: TRBV5-1; J gene: TRBJ2-1; D gene: NA
CDR3 DNA: TGTGCCAGCAGCCCTGGCCGATACCAAGAGACCCAGTACTTC; CDR3 protein: CASSPGRYQETQYF; clone size: NA; V gene: TRBV9; J gene: TRBJ2-5; D gene: NA
CDR3 DNA: TGTGCCAGCAGCTTATATGGCGGACAGAACTATGGCTACACCTTC; CDR3 protein: CASSLYGGQNYGYTF; clone size: once; V gene: TRBV7-3; J gene: TRBJ1-2; D gene: NA
CDR3 DNA: TGTGCCAGCAGCCCGCGGACAGGAGAAAACTATGGCTACACCTTC; CDR3 protein: CASSPRTGENYGYTF; clone size: few; V gene: TRBV5-5; J gene: TRBJ1-2; D gene: TRBD1
CDR3 DNA: TGTGCCAGCAGCTTAGCTACCGACCCGGCCTACGAGCAGTACTTC; CDR3 protein: CASSLATDPAYEQYF; clone size: once; V gene: TRBV7-6; J gene: TRBJ2-7; D gene: NA
CDR3 DNA: TGTGCCAGCAGCGCTCCCCCGCCAGCGGGAGCGACTGAAGCTTTCTTT; CDR3 protein: CASSAPPPAGATEAFF; clone size: NA; V gene: TRBV28; J gene: TRBJ1-1; D gene: NA
CDR3 DNA: TGCGCCAGCAGCCAAGATATTTACAGGGGGGTCGAGCAGTACTTC; CDR3 protein: CASSQDIYRGVEQYF; clone size: NA; V gene: TRBV4-1; J gene: TRBJ2-7; D gene: TRBD1
CDR3 DNA: TGTGCCAGTAGTATCACAGGGTTCGACGAGCAGTACTTC; CDR3 protein: CASSITGFDEQYF; clone size: NA; V gene: TRBV19; J gene: TRBJ2-7; D gene: NA
CDR3 DNA: TGCGCCAGCAGGCAGGGTATTGGGGATCAGCCCCAGCATTTT; CDR3 protein: CASRQGIGDQPQHF; clone size: few; V gene: TRBV10-2; J gene: TRBJ1-5; D gene: NA
CDR3 DNA: TGTGCCAGCAGCTTAGGGACTAGCGGGGCCAGGGGAGGTGGAGATACGCAGTATTTT; CDR3 protein: CASSLGTSGARGGGDTQYF; clone size: NA; V gene: TRBV7-9; J gene: TRBJ2-3; D gene: TRBD2
CDR3 DNA: TGCGCCAGCAGCTTGGCCGGGGAGAACTCCTACGAGCAGTACTTC; CDR3 protein: CASSLAGENSYEQYF; clone size: NA; V gene: TRBV5-1; J gene: TRBJ2-7; D gene: NA
CDR3 DNA: TGCGCCAGCAGTGAGGACGCAGGGGAGACCCAGTACTTC; CDR3 protein: CASSEDAGETQYF; clone size: NA; V gene: TRBV10-2; J gene: TRBJ2-5; D gene: NA
CDR3 DNA: TGCGCCAGCAGCACCGATTATGGCTACACCTTC; CDR3 protein: CASSTDYGYTF; clone size: NA; V gene: TRBV5-1; J gene: TRBJ1-2; D gene: NA
CDR3 DNA: TGTGCCAGCAGCCTACACGGGGAAACCGGGGAGCTGTTTTTT; CDR3 protein: CASSLHGETGELFF; clone size: NA; V gene: TRBV7-8; J gene: TRBJ2-2; D gene: NA
CDR3 DNA: TGTGCCAGCAGCCCCGGCACCCCTCCTGGAAACACCATATATTTT; CDR3 protein: CASSPGTPPGNTIYF; clone size: NA; V gene: TRBV28; J gene: TRBJ1-3; D gene: NA
CDR3 DNA: TGTGCCAGCACCTCGGCAGGCGTCTACGAGCAGTACTTC; CDR3 protein: CASTSAGVYEQYF; clone size: few; V gene: TRBV7-9; J gene: TRBJ2-7; D gene: NA
CDR3 DNA: TGTGCCAGCAGCTTAATGGGACAGGGCTACTACAATGAGCAGTTCTTC; CDR3 protein: CASSLMGQGYYNEQFF; clone size: NA; V gene: TRBV11-3; J gene: TRBJ2-1; D gene: TRBD1
CDR3 DNA: TGTGCCAGCAGTTACAACAGGAACACTGAAGCTTTCTTT; CDR3 protein: CASSYNRNTEAFF; clone size: NA; V gene: TRBV6-5; J gene: TRBJ1-1; D gene: NA
CDR3 DNA: TGTGCCAGCAGCTTTCCCCAAAAGCCCCTCCACTTT; CDR3 protein: CASSFPQKPLHF; clone size: once; V gene: TRBV11-3; J gene: TRBJ1-6; D gene: NA
CDR3 DNA: TGTGCCTGCAATCCCCTGCTCGACGAAGCTTTCTTT; CDR3 protein: CACNPLLDEAFF; clone size: NA; V gene: TRBV30; J gene: TRBJ1-1; D gene: NA
CDR3 DNA: TGTGCCAGCACCGCGACTAGCAGAAGCTCCTACGAGCAGTACTTC; CDR3 protein: CASTATSRSSYEQYF; clone size: NA; V gene: TRBV7-2; J gene: TRBJ2-7; D gene: TRBD2
CDR3 DNA: TGTGCCAGCAGGCAAGGGGTCGGGATTAGCGGGAGGAATGAGCAGTTCTTC; CDR3 protein: CASRQGVGISGRNEQFF; clone size: NA; V gene: TRBV7-2; J gene: TRBJ2-1; D gene: TRBD2
CDR3 DNA: TGTGCCATCAGCGCGGACAGGGCCGTATTGGAGACCCAGTACTTC; CDR3 protein: CAISADRAVLETQYF; clone size: NA; V gene: TRBV10-3; J gene: TRBJ2-5; D gene: TRBD1
CDR3 DNA: TGTGCCTGGAGTCGAGGCGGGGGGGCCCAAGAGACCCAGTACTTC; CDR3 protein: CAWSRGGGAQETQYF; clone size: NA; V gene: TRBV30; J gene: TRBJ2-5; D gene: TRBD2
CDR3 DNA: TGTGCTAGCAGCCCCTATGGGGTCGGCGAGCAGTTCTTC; CDR3 protein: CASSPYGVGEQFF; clone size: NA; V gene: TRBV7-7; J gene: TRBJ2-1; D gene: NA
CDR3 DNA: TGTGCCAGCAGCCCCCAGAGCTCCTACAATGAGCAGTTCTTC; CDR3 protein: CASSPQSSYNEQFF; clone size: NA; V gene: TRBV11-3; J gene: TRBJ2-1; D gene: NA
CDR3 DNA: TGCGCCAGCAGCCTTCCCGGGACGGACTATGGCTACACCTTC; CDR3 protein: CASSLPGTDYGYTF; clone size: few; V gene: TRBV5-1; J gene: TRBJ1-2; D gene: NA
CDR3 DNA: TGCGCCAGCAGCAGGGGTAATTGGGACACTGAAGCTTTCTTT; CDR3 protein: CASSRGNWDTEAFF; clone size: NA; V gene: TRBV10-1; J gene: TRBJ1-1; D gene: NA
CDR3 DNA: TGTGCCAGCAGCTTCAACCTTGGGGCGGGGGGCACAGATACGCAGTATTTT; CDR3 protein: CASSFNLGAGGTDTQYF; clone size: NA; V gene: TRBV5-4; J gene: TRBJ2-3; D gene: TRBD2
CDR3 DNA: TGTGCCAGCAGTGCCCGGACAGGGAGTAATTCACCCCTCCACTTT; CDR3 protein: CASSARTGSNSPLHF; clone size: few; V gene: TRBV2; J gene: TRBJ1-6; D gene: TRBD1
CDR3 DNA: TGTGCCAGCAGCTTAAGGGTGGGAGGGCCTTTGGACAATGAGCAGTTCTTC; CDR3 protein: CASSLRVGGPLDNEQFF; clone size: NA; V gene: TRBV7-9; J gene: TRBJ2-1; D gene: TRBD2
CDR3 DNA: TGTGCCAGCAGTTACTCGCGATTCTCTGGAAACACCATATATTTT; CDR3 protein: CASSYSRFSGNTIYF; clone size: NA; V gene: TRBV6-5; J gene: TRBJ1-3; D gene: NA
CDR3 DNA: TGTGCCAGCAGACCCCCCGGGGTTGGGGTCTATGGCTACACCTTC; CDR3 protein: CASRPPGVGVYGYTF; clone size: NA; V gene: TRBV27; J gene: TRBJ1-2; D gene: NA
CDR3 DNA: TGTGCCAGCTCACTTTCCTCCGGGACAGGGGGCCCCAACGTCCTGACTTTC; CDR3 protein: CASSLSSGTGGPNVLTF; clone size: NA; V gene: TRBV18; J gene: TRBJ2-6; D gene: TRBD1
CDR3 DNA: TGTGCCAGCAGCTTAGAGGGGGGAAGAACTGAAGCTTTCTTT; CDR3 protein: CASSLEGGRTEAFF; clone size: NA; V gene: TRBV7-9; J gene: TRBJ1-1; D gene: NA